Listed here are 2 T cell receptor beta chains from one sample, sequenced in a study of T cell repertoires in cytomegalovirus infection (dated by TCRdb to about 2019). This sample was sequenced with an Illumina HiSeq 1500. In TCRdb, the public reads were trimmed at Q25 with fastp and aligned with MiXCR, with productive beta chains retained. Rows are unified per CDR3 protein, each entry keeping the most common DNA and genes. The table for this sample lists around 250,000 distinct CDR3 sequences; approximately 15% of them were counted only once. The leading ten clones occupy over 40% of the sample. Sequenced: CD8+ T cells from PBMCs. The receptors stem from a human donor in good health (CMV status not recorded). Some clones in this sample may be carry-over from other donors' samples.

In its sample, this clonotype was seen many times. The CDR3 loop reads CASSFQGTSTDTQYF. For the CDR3, the DNA is TGTGCCAGCAGCTTTCAAGGGACAAGCACAGATACGCAGTATTTT. The V and J genes are TRBV7-2 and TRBJ2-3; tentatively, D is TRBD1 (6 bases). The CDR3 sequence is 15 residues long. The germline V gene has CDR1 SGHTA and CDR2 FQGNSA. The ends were cut back, 3 bases at V and 0 bases at J, with 10 bases in the middle.

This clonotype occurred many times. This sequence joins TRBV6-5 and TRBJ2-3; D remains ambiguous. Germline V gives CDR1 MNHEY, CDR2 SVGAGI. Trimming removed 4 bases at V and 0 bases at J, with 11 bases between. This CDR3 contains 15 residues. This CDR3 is CASSLFTSSTDTQYF. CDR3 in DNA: TGTGCCAGCAGTTTGTTCACGTCTAGCACAGATACGCAGTATTTT.